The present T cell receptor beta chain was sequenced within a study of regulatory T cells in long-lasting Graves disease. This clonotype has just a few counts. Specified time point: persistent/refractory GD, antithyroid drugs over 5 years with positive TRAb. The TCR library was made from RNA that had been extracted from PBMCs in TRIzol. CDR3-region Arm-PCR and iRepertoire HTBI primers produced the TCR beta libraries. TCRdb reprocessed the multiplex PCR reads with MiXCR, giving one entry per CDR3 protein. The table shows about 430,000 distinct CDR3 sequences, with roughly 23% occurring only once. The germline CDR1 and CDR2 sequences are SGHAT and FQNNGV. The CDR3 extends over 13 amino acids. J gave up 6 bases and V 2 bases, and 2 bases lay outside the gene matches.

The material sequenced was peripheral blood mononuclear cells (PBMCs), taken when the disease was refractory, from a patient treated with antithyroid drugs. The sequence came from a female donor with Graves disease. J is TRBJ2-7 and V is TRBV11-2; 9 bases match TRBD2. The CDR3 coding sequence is TGTGCCAGCAGCTTACTAGCGGGATTCGAGCAGTACTTC. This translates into CASSLLAGFEQYF.